A single sample is the source of the 14 T cell receptor beta chains below, sequenced in a study of shared clonotypes between healthy human individuals. This table comes from immunoSEQ multiplex PCR, and its TCRdb copy is limited to in-frame clones, with some not included. This sample has approximately 840,000 clones, with approximately 97% found just once. Naive CD8 cells lacked CD45RO and underwent positive selection for CCR7, leaving out terminally differentiated effector memory CD45RA+ cells. The sequencing sample was made of naive CD8+ T cells sorted from blood. These receptors were collected from a man younger than 45 in good health.

The chain joins TRBV5-1 to TRBJ2-7, with TRBD1 identical over 8 bases. From germline, CDR1 is SGHRS and CDR2 YFSETQ. The CDR3 is 14 residues long. Germline trimming cut 3 bases from V and 3 bases from J; bases unmatched to any gene: 5. The CDR3 loop reads CASSWGTGDYEQYF. As DNA, the CDR3 is TGCGCCAGCAGCTGGGGGACAGGCGACTACGAGCAGTACTTC.

The chain uses TRBV11-3 and TRBJ2-7, with 7 bases that match TRBD1. Germline CDR1 reads SGHNT; CDR2 reads YENEEA. The ends lost 5 bases at V and 3 bases at J; junction bases unmatched: 4. The CDR3 runs 13 residues. CDR3 DNA sequence: TGTGCCAGCAGCAATCGGGACAGCTACGAGCAGTACTTC. Its translation: CASSNRDSYEQYF.

This rearrangement joins TRBV7-2 to TRBJ2-3; D unclear. CDR3 length: 13 residues. CDR1 SGHTA and CDR2 FQGNSA come from the germline V gene. Trimming left V 1 base short and J 2 bases short, with 4 bases between. CDR3 DNA sequence: TGTGCCAGCAGCTTAGACAACACAGATACGCAGTATTTT. It is translated as CASSLDNTDTQYF. The full variable domain, with the rest looked up from reference TRBV7-2 and TRBJ2-3, is GAGVSQSPSNKVTEKGKDVELRCDPISGHTALYWYRQSLGQGLEFLIYFQGNSAPDKSGLPSDRFSAERTGGSVSTLTIQRTQQEDSAVYLCASSLDNTDTQYFGPGTRLTVL.

The CDR3 coding sequence is TGTGCCAGCTCACCATCGGGACAGGGAAGGCGGGACCAAGAGACCCAGTACTTC. Its translation is CASSPSGQGRRDQETQYF. V gene TRBV18 combines with J gene TRBJ2-5; 9 nucleotides line up with TRBD1. This CDR3 region has 18 residues. CDR1 is KGHSH, CDR2 LQKENI, per germline. With V trimmed by 2 bases and J by 0 bases, 10 bases remained unmatched. Using reference TRBV18 and TRBJ2-5 for the parts outside the CDR3, the full variable domain is NAGVMQNPRHLVRRRGQEARLRCSPMKGHSHVYWYRQLPEEGLKFMVYLQKENIIDESGMPKERFSAEFPKEGPSILRIQQVVRGDSAAYFCASSPSGQGRRDQETQYFGPGTRLLVL.

The V gene is TRBV27, the J gene TRBJ1-5; 9 positions match TRBD1. Germline V CDR1 and CDR2: MNHEY, SMNVEV (reference sequence). This CDR3 spans 14 amino acids. V shed 5 bases and J 7 bases; nucleotides not matched to a gene: 6. DNA of the CDR3: TGTGCCAGCAGTCGGACAGGGGCAGGCCAGCCCCAGCATTTT. Encoded protein: CASSRTGAGQPQHF.

This chain uses TRBV5-1 with TRBJ2-3; no firm D call. The length of the CDR3 is 14 residues. Trimming took 4 bases from V and 1 from J, leaving 10 bases between them. Germline CDR1 is SGHRS and CDR2 is YFSETQ. The CDR3 DNA reads as TGCGCCAGCAGCCTGTTGCCCCGCACAGATACGCAGTATTTT. Translated, it gives CASSLLPRTDTQYF.

This clone was observed once. The chain has TRBV2 and TRBJ1-4; TRBD1 aligns across 8 bases. The germline CDR1 and CDR2 sequences are SNHLY and FYNNEI. Trimming at V came to 6 bases and at J to 3 bases, leaving 6 bases not matched to a gene. The CDR3 runs 15 residues. The CDR3 is CASRSDRGANEKLFF. The CDR3, as DNA: TGTGCCAGCAGGAGTGACAGGGGAGCTAATGAAAAACTGTTTTTT.

Only one count was recorded for this clone. The chain links TRBV28 to TRBJ1-5; D is perhaps TRBD1 (6 bases). CDR3 length: 13 residues. Trimming stripped 11 bases from V and 5 bases from J, with 16 bases between. Germline CDR1 MDHEN, CDR2 SYDVKM. CDR3 in DNA: TGTGCCGGAGCAGGGGCCGGGGATCAGCCCCAGCATTTT. The encoded protein is CAGAGAGDQPQHF.

The J gene is TRBJ1-1, the V gene TRBV9, with a weak D call TRBD1 (5 bases). V was clipped by 6 bases and J by 5 bases, with 26 bases between them. Germline CDR1 and CDR2: SGDLS and YYNGEE. The CDR3 is 17 residues long. This chain's CDR3 is CASNVVRDGSHGTEAFF. The CDR3, as DNA: TGTGCCAGCAACGTCGTTCGGGACGGCTCTCACGGGACTGAAGCTTTCTTT.

The rearrangement joins TRBV25-1 to TRBJ1-1, with D hard to call. V was clipped by 0 bases and J by 1 base, with 3 bases between them. Germline values: CDR1 MGHDK, CDR2 SYGVNS. The CDR3 consists of 13 residues. Written as DNA, the CDR3 is TGTGCCAGCAGTGAATATCGGAACACTGAAGCTTTCTTT. This sequence encodes CASSEYRNTEAFF.

J is TRBJ2-7 and V is TRBV13, with 10 nucleotides matching TRBD2. Germline CDR1 reads PRHDT; CDR2 reads FYEKMQ (reference sequence). This CDR3 has 17 amino acids. The V gene end was trimmed by 5 bases and the J gene end by 3 bases; junction bases not matched to a gene: 13. The CDR3 loop reads CASSTTGTSENLYEQYF. The CDR3 DNA sequence: TGTGCCAGCAGCACGACCGGGACTAGCGAGAACCTCTACGAGCAGTACTTC.

The genes are TRBV13 and TRBJ2-1; 8 bases fit TRBD1. Germline-derived CDR1 and CDR2 are PRHDT and FYEKMQ (reference sequence). CDR3 length: 13 amino acids. V gave up 3 bases and J gave up 5 bases; unmatched junction bases: 0. The CDR3 here is CASSLGQDNEQFF. The CDR3 region has the DNA TGTGCCAGCAGCTTGGGACAGGACAATGAGCAGTTCTTC.

V usage is TRBV19 and J usage is TRBJ2-1; 11 bases match TRBD2. Germline V gives CDR1 LNHDA, CDR2 SQIVND (reference sequence). The V segment lost 3 bases and the J segment 8 bases; nucleotides outside the gene matches: 9. The CDR3 contains 16 residues. The CDR3 loop is CASSISSSGRSYEQFF. In DNA, the CDR3 is TGTGCCAGTAGTATTTCGTCTAGCGGGAGGAGTTATGAGCAGTTCTTC.

The chain uses TRBV7-6 and TRBJ2-1, with a tentative D call TRBD2 (5 bases). This CDR3 comprises 15 residues. Germline V gene data show CDR1 as SGHVS and CDR2 as FNYEAQ. V lost 1 base and J lost 4, with 11 bases in between. Here the CDR3 reads CASSLGRGLYNEQFF. The CDR3 DNA sequence: TGTGCCAGCAGCTTAGGGCGAGGGCTATACAATGAGCAGTTCTTC.